This paragraph covers one TCR beta chain sequence. Its binding antigen is unknown. One base away there is no much larger clone; base qualities are not given. Donors formed part of the validation cohort, which comprised 120 subjects and was distinct from the first cohort of some 700 subjects. The record originates from a study of cytomegalovirus exposure and HLA in healthy donors (dated by TCRdb to the late 2010s). At the level of the whole study: According to a later analysis, one platform produced both the roughly 120 validation repertoires and the 666 repertoires of the first cohort. The study was designed to test whether signatures of past pathogen exposure could be identified by cataloging public T cell receptors. Besides the first cohort of under 700 subjects, a separate validation cohort made up of roughly 130 different subjects was used. The study combined high-throughput TCR immunosequencing, statistical association of individual TCRs with disease status, and machine learning to predict cytomegalovirus infection status.

Points the paper makes about the study in general: All 130 or so repertoires were used to score co-occurrence in the validation cohort in a later analysis, because that analysis had no HLA typing for the cohort. The classifier was reported to diagnose cytomegalovirus status with high specificity and sensitivity in both the original and validation cohorts. A total of 150 to 200 TCR beta chains were listed by the study as associated with cytomegalovirus. The authors suggested that the approach could potentially be extended to other disease states and immunological phenotypes. While some public TCRs were present in many individuals, most TCR sequences turned up only very rarely across donors. In vitro tests confirmed that three of the cytomegalovirus-associated TCR beta chains recognize cytomegalovirus antigens. A later analysis found that TCRs clustered in the first cohort also tended to co-occur in the roughly 120 validation repertoires, with 94% of cluster scores above 0.

The library was built by means of the immunoSEQ multiplex PCR assay. For the original study's pipeline: A statistical classification framework was built to diagnose cytomegalovirus status from the catalog of TCR beta chain sequences. TCRdb took over this immuneACCESS table, retaining in-frame rearrangements with V and J assigned. Such tables are incomplete; in checked studies, under half of the missing clones stem from an unresolved V gene, and the remainder is unexplained. That table supplies the V and J calls and clone size; D and trimming were determined from the DNA. Present in this sample are about 60,000 clones, 90% of which were seen just once. The top ten hold roughly 1% of the sample. The CDR3, from cysteine to phenylalanine, totals 13 residues. Only the CDR3 portion is preserved as DNA: 39 bases, with reading frame beginning at the first base. Germline trimming: 4 bases from V, 3 bases from J; junction bases outside gene matches: 0. The germline V gene yields LGHNA for CDR1 and YSLEER for CDR2.

This TCR was sampled from a man between 18 and 29 years old in good health and CMV-seronegative. Sequences were obtained from PBMCs. The rearranged segments are TRBV4-3 and TRBJ2-1; 7 bases in the middle match TRBD2. The DNA is as follows: TGCGCCAGCAGCCGGGACTACTACAATGAGCAGTTCTTC. This gives the protein CASSRDYYNEQFF.